A selection of T cell receptor beta chains follows, all from one sample in a study of CD8 T cells in Susac syndrome. TCRdb re-called the immunoSEQ multiplex PCR reads through MiXCR, storing one row per CDR3 protein. The sample carries around 80,000 distinct CDR3 sequences, roughly nine tenths recorded once. The sample taken for sequencing was CD8+ T cells from PBMCs. The receptors derive from a human donor with multiple sclerosis. Both conserved end residues are part of each CDR3. D genes are given only for firm matches. Only part of the rows carry a size: once, few, many, or a class if the clone is expanded.

TRBJ2-7	.	TRBV2	TRBD2	TGTGCCAGCAGTGAGATCAGGCTAGCGGGGTACGAGCAGTACTTC	CASSEIRLAGYEQYF
TRBJ2-1	.	TRBV27	.	TGTGCCAGCAGTTGGATTGTGGGAAATGAGCAGTTCTTC	CASSWIVGNEQFF
TRBJ1-5	.	TRBV19	.	TGTGCCAGTAATACACCGGTAGGAAGGGGACAGCCCCAGCATTTT	CASNTPVGRGQPQHF
TRBJ2-7	.	TRBV29-1	TRBD2	TGCAGCGGAGCCGCTAGCGGGGGTTCGGGTGAGCAGTACTTC	CSGAASGGSGEQYF
TRBJ2-7	.	TRBV6-5	TRBD2	TGTGCCAGCAGTTATGCGGGGGGGGCGTTGAACGAGCAGTACTTC	CASSYAGGALNEQYF
TRBJ2-1	once	TRBV20-1	.	TGCAGTGCTCCCCCTAGCGACTACTACAATGAGCAGTTCTTC	CSAPPSDYYNEQFF
TRBJ2-3	.	TRBV9	.	TGTGCCAGCAGCGTAGTCGGAAAGGATACGCAGTATTTT	CASSVVGKDTQYF
TRBJ1-4	.	TRBV15	.	TGTGCCACCAGCAGACCGACCCAAACGGGACTGTTTTTT	CATSRPTQTGLFF
TRBJ2-7	.	TRBV4-1	TRBD2	TGCGCCAGCAGCCAAGATGAGGCGGGACTAGCGGGAGTTTTTTACGAGCAGTACTTC	CASSQDEAGLAGVFYEQYF
TRBJ2-7	.	TRBV5-4	.	TGTGCCAGCAGCTTGGGCCGGAGTGGCAACGAGCAGTACTTC	CASSLGRSGNEQYF
TRBJ2-2	.	TRBV11-2	.	TGTGCCAGCAGCTTAGTGAGATCGAACACCGGGGAGCTGTTTTTT	CASSLVRSNTGELFF
TRBJ2-7	once	TRBV28	TRBD1	TGTGCCAGCAGTCTCTCACAGGGGTTCCCCTACGAGCAGTACTTC	CASSLSQGFPYEQYF
TRBJ1-1	.	TRBV25-1	.	TGTGCCAGCAGTGAATTGATTGTAGGGTTAGCTTTCTTT	CASSELIVGLAFF
TRBJ2-1	.	TRBV20-1	TRBD2	TGCAGTGCCGGGACTAGCGATTACAATGAGCAGTTCTTC	CSAGTSDYNEQFF
TRBJ2-1	.	TRBV21-1	.	TGTGCCAGCAGCAGGGCGGGAGAATTCAGCTATGAGCAGTTCTTC	CASSRAGEFSYEQFF
TRBJ2-7	.	TRBV9	.	TGTGCCAGCAGCGTAGGGTCTTCGGAGGACTACGAGCAGTACTTC	CASSVGSSEDYEQYF
TRBJ2-5	.	TRBV9	.	TGTGCCAGCAGGAAGATCGGGGAGACCCAGTACTTC	CASRKIGETQYF
TRBJ2-7	few	TRBV27	.	TGTGCCAGCAGTTTTAGAGGGCCTAGCTCCTACGAGCAGTACTTC	CASSFRGPSSYEQYF
TRBJ2-5	.	TRBV4-2	.	TGTGCCAGCAGCCAAGAAACGCTTTCTGAAGAGACCCAGTACTTC	CASSQETLSEETQYF
TRBJ2-1	.	TRBV24-1	.	TGTGCCACCAGTGATTTCCTTTATGAGCAGTTCTTC	CATSDFLYEQFF
TRBJ2-1	once	TRBV7-3	TRBD2	TGTGCCAGCAGCTTATGGGCTAGCGGGGGAAGCCCCTACAATGAGCAGTTCTTC	CASSLWASGGSPYNEQFF
TRBJ2-1	.	TRBV2	TRBD2	TGTGCCATTCCCGCTGTAGCGGCGGAGGATAGCGGGAGGGCCCTCGATGAGCAGTTCTTC	CAIPAVAAEDSGRALDEQFF
TRBJ2-5	.	TRBV30	.	TGTGCCTGGATGGGGTGGAAGACCCAGTACTTC	CAWMGWKTQYF
TRBJ2-1	.	TRBV3-1	.	TGTGCCAGCAGCCAAGATTTGTGGAAACACAATGAGCAGTTCTTC	CASSQDLWKHNEQFF
TRBJ2-1	.	TRBV9	.	TGTGCCAGCAGCGGTTTTAGCGGCTCCTACAATGAGCAGTTCTTC	CASSGFSGSYNEQFF
TRBJ2-7	few	TRBV18	.	TGTGCCAGCTCCCCCGGGGGAGGAGCCTACGAGCAGTACTTC	CASSPGGGAYEQYF
TRBJ2-3	.	TRBV28	.	TGTGCCAGCAGCCGGGGCACGCAGTATTTT	CASSRGTQYF